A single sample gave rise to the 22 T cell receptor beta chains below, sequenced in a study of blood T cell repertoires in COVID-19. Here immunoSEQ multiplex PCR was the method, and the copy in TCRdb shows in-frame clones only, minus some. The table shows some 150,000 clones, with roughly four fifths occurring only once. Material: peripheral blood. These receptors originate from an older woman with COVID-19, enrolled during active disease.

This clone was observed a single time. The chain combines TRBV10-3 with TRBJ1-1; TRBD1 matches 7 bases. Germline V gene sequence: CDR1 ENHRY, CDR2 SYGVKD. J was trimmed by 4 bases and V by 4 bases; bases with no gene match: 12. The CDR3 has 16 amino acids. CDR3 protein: CAISGRTGQSITEAFF. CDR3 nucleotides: TGTGCCATCAGTGGGCGAACGGGACAGTCGATCACTGAAGCTTTCTTT.

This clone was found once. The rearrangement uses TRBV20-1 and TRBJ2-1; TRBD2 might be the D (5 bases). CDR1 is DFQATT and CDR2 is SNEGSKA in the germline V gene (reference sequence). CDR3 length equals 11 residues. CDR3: CRGVSGVSQFF. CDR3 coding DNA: TGCAGGGGCGTGTCCGGGGTCTCGCAGTTCTTC.

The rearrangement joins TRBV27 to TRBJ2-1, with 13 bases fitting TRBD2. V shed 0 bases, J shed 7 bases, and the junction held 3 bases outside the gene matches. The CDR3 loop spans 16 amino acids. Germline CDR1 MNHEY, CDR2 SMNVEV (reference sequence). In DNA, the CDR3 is TGTGCCAGCAGTTTATCGGGACTAGCGGGATCAAATGAGCAGTTCTTC. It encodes CASSLSGLAGSNEQFF.

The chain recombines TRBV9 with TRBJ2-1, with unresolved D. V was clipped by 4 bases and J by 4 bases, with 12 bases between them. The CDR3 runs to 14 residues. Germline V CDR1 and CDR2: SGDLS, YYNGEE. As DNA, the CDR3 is TGTGCCAGCAGCCCACAACTGACTTACAATGAGCAGTTCTTC. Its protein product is CASSPQLTYNEQFF.

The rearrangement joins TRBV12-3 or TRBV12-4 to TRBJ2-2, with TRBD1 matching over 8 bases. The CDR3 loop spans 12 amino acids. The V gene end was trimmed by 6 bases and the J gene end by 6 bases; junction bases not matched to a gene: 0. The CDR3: CASRTGAGELFF. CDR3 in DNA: TGTGCCAGCAGGACAGGGGCCGGGGAGCTGTTTTTT.

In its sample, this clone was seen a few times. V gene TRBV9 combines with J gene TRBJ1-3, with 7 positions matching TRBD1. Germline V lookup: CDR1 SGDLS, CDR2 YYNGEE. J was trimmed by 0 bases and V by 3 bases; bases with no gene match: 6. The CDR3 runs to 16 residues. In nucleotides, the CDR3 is TGTGCCAGCAGCGCTATCCAGGGGGTCTCTGGAAACACCATATATTTT. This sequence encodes CASSAIQGVSGNTIYF.

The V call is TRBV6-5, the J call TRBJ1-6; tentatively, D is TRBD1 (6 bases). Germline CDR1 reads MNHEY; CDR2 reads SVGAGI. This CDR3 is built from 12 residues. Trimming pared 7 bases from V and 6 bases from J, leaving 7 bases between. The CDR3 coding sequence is TGTGCCAGCAAACAGGGTAATTCACCCCTCCACTTT. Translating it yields CASKQGNSPLHF.

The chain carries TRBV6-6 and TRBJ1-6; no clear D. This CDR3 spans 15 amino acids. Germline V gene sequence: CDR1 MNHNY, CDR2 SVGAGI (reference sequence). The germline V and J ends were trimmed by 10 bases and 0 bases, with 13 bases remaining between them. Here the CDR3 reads CATNVASSYNSPLHF. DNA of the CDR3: TGTGCCACCAACGTAGCAAGCTCCTATAATTCACCCCTCCACTTT.

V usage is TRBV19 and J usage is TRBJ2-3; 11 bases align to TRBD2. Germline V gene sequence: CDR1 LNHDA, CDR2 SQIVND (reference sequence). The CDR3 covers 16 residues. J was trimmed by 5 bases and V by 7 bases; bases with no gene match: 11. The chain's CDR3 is CASKRSLAGGVDTQYF. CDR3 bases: TGTGCCAGTAAACGTTCCCTAGCGGGAGGAGTAGATACGCAGTATTTT. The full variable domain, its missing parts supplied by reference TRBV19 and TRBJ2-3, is DGGITQSPKYLFRKEGQNVTLSCEQNLNHDAMYWYRQDPGQGLRLIYYSQIVNDFQKGDIAEGYSVSREKKESFPLTVTSAQKNPTAFYLCASKRSLAGGVDTQYFGPGTRLTVL.

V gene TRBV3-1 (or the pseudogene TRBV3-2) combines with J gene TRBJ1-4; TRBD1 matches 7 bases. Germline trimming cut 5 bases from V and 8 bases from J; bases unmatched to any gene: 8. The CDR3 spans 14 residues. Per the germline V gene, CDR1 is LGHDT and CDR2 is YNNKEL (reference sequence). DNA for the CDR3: TGTGCCAGCAGCAACAGGGGATCGGACGAAAAACTGTTTTTT. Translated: CASSNRGSDEKLFF.

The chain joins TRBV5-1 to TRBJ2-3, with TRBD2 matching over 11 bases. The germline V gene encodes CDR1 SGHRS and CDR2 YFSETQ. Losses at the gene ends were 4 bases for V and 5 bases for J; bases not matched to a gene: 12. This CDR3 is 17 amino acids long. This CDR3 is CASSKVTSGREIDTQYF. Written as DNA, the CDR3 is TGCGCCAGCAGCAAAGTTACTAGCGGGAGAGAGATAGATACGCAGTATTTT.

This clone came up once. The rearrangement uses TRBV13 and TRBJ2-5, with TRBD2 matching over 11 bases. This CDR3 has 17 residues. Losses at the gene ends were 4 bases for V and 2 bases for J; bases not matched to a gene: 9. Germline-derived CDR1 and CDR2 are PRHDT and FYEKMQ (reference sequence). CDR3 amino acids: CASSSLTSGVIQETQYF. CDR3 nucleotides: TGTGCCAGCAGCTCGCTGACTAGCGGGGTTATACAAGAGACCCAGTACTTC.

CDR3 DNA: TGTGCCAGCAGACAGACAGGGGCGGGGTGGAACACCGGGGAGCTGTTTTTT. It translates to CASRQTGAGWNTGELFF. The chain employs TRBV25-1 and TRBJ2-2; 8 bases align to TRBD1. Germline lookup yields CDR1 MGHDK and CDR2 SYGVNS. The CDR3 is made up of 17 amino acids. Trimming took 6 bases from V and 1 from J; bases not matched to a gene: 10.

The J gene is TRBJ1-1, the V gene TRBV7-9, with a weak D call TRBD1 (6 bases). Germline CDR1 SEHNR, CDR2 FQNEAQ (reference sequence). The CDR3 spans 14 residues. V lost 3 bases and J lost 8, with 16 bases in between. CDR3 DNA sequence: TGTGCCAGCAGCTTGACTCCTTGGACAGACGAAGCTTTCTTT. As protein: CASSLTPWTDEAFF.

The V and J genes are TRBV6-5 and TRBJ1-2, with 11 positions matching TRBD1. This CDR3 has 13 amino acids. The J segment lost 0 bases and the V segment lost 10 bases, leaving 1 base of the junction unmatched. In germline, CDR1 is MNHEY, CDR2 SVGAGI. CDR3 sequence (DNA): TGTGCCACGGGACAGGGGGCTAACTATGGCTACACCTTC. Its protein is CATGQGANYGYTF.

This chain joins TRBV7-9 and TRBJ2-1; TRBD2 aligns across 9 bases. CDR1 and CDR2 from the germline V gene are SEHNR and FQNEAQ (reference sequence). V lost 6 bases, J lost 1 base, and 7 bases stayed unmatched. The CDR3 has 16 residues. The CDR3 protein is CASSYSGRGSYNEQFF. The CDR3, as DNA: TGTGCCAGCAGTTATAGCGGGAGAGGGTCCTACAATGAGCAGTTCTTC.

The CDR3 spells CASSLGQPNSPLHF. CDR3 in DNA: TGTGCCAGCTCACTGGGACAGCCTAATTCACCCCTCCACTTT. This rearrangement joins TRBV18 to TRBJ1-6; TRBD1 aligns across 7 bases. The V segment lost 4 bases and the J segment 6 bases; nucleotides outside the gene matches: 3. This CDR3 spans 14 amino acids. Germline assignment: CDR1 KGHSH and CDR2 LQKENI.

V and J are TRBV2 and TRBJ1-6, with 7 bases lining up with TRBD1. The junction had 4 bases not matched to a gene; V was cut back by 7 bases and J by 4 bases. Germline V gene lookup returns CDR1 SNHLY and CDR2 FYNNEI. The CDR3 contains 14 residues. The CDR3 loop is CASMGQTYNSPLHF. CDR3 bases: TGTGCCAGCATGGGACAGACATATAATTCACCCCTCCACTTT.

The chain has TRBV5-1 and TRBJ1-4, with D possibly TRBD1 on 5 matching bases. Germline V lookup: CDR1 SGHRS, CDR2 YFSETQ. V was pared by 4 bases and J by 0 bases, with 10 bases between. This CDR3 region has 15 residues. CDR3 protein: CASSQMTATNEKLFF. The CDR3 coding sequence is TGCGCCAGCAGCCAGATGACAGCAACTAATGAAAAACTGTTTTTT.

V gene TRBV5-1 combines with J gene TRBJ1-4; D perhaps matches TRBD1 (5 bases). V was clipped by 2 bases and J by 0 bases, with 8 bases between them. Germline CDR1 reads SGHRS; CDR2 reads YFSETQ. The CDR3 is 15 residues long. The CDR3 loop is CASSFGGATNEKLFF. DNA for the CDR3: TGCGCCAGCAGCTTCGGGGGTGCAACTAATGAAAAACTGTTTTTT.

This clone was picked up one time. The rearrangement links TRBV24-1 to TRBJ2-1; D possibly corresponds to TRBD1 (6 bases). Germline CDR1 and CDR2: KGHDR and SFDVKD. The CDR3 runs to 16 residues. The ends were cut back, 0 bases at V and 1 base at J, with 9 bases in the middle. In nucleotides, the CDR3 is TGTGCCACCAGTGATTTGAGAGGGGGTTCCTACAATGAGCAGTTCTTC. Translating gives CATSDLRGGSYNEQFF.

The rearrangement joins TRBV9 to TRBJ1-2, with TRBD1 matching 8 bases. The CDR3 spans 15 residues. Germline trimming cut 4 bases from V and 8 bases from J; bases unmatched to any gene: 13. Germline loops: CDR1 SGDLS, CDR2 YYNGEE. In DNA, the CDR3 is TGTGCCAGCAGCCCGGGGACAGGATATACCGGAGGCTACACCTTC. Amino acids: CASSPGTGYTGGYTF.